These 29 T cell receptor beta chains came from one sample sequenced in a study of shared clonotypes between healthy human individuals. The assay was immunoSEQ multiplex PCR, and TCRdb's table has in-frame clones only and misses some. The profile shows 2 million to 3 million clones, over 85% of them singletons. The sequencing sample was made of naive CD4+ T cells sorted from blood. Subset indicated: CD45RA+ positively selected. The receptors come from a young man in good health.

The CDR3 nucleotides are TGCGCCAGCAGCCAGCCCTTAGACAGGGTTGTCCACGAGCAGTACTTC. Translation: CASSQPLDRVVHEQYF. The chain has TRBV4-1 and TRBJ2-7, with 7 nucleotides matching TRBD1. Germline CDR1 reads MGHRA; CDR2 reads YSYEKL. The CDR3 runs 16 residues. After removal of 3 bases from V and 5 bases from J, the junction contained 13 bases not matched to a gene.

V is TRBV7-2 and J is TRBJ2-1, with D possibly being TRBD1 (6 bases). Germline V gene data show CDR1 as SGHTA and CDR2 as FQGNSA. This CDR3 contains 14 residues. Trimming left V 5 bases short and J 9 bases short, with 17 bases between. For the CDR3, the DNA is TGTGCCAGCAGCCTAATGGGGGCTTCGAGTGAGCAGTTCTTC. Protein: CASSLMGASSEQFF.

CDR3 DNA: TGCGCCAGCGGCCTTAGCCAGAACACTGAAGCTTTCTTT. Translating gives CASGLSQNTEAFF. The genes are TRBV4-3 and TRBJ1-1; the D is unclear. Germline CDR1 is LGHNA and CDR2 is YSLEER. V lost 8 bases and J 1 base, leaving 11 bases between the germline ends. The CDR3 consists of 13 residues.

The chain uses TRBV10-2 and TRBJ2-7, with unresolved D. Trimming shortened V by 0 bases and J by 6 bases, and 9 bases separated the two germline ends. CDR1 and CDR2 from the germline V gene are WSHSY and SAAADI. This CDR3 comprises 13 residues. The CDR3: CASSESRTGEQYF. DNA of the CDR3: TGCGCCAGCAGTGAGTCTAGGACGGGCGAGCAGTACTTC.

The V call is TRBV2, the J call TRBJ2-5; 12 bases are shared with TRBD2. This CDR3 comprises 15 residues. V trimming: 5 bases; J trimming: 5 bases; junction bases outside the gene matches: 6. Germline-derived CDR1 and CDR2 are SNHLY and FYNNEI. CDR3 nucleotide sequence: TGTGCCAGCAGTCCGGCTAGCGGGGGGGCGGAGACCCAGTACTTC. It specifies CASSPASGGAETQYF. Drawing the rest from reference TRBV2 and TRBJ2-5, the complete variable domain is EPEVTQTPSHQVTQMGQEVILRCVPISNHLYFYWYRQILGQKVEFLVSFYNNEISEKSEIFDDQFSVERPDGSNFTLKIRSTKLEDSAMYFCASSPASGGAETQYFGPGTRLLVL.

The V call is TRBV27, the J call TRBJ1-1; TRBD1 agrees at 10 bases. The CDR3 covers 17 residues. Per germline, CDR1 MNHEY and CDR2 SMNVEV (reference sequence). Trimming at V came to 8 bases and at J to 0 bases, leaving 12 bases not matched to a gene. The CDR3 sequence is CASANPGQGILNTEAFF. CDR3 sequence (DNA): TGTGCCAGCGCGAATCCGGGACAGGGGATCCTGAACACTGAAGCTTTCTTT.

DNA for the CDR3: TGTGCCAGCAGCCCCGGTGGGGGGGGCTTCACAGATACGCAGTATTTT. This translates into CASSPGGGGFTDTQYF. This rearrangement joins TRBV11-1 to TRBJ2-3; D may be TRBD2 (7 bases). Germline V gene data show CDR1 as SGHAT and CDR2 as FQDESV (reference sequence). V lost 5 bases and J 2 bases, leaving 17 bases between the germline ends. The CDR3 sequence is 16 residues long.

A remark on this clone: Within the sample, other DNA sequences also encode this same CDR3. The rearrangement joins TRBV10-3 to TRBJ2-3; D call uncertain. CDR1 is ENHRY, CDR2 SYGVKD, per germline. V gave up 0 bases and J gave up 2 bases, with 6 bases separating them. CDR3 length: 14 residues. CDR3 loop: CAISESTVTDTQYF. CDR3 DNA sequence: TGTGCCATCAGTGAGTCAACAGTCACAGATACGCAGTATTTT.

The chain combines TRBV28 with TRBJ2-1, with 12 nucleotides matching TRBD2. This CDR3 comprises 17 residues. Germline values: CDR1 MDHEN, CDR2 SYDVKM. The V and J ends lost 5 bases and 5 bases, in that order; junction bases with no gene match: 10. This CDR3 is CASSPLLLAGGDNEQFF. The DNA for the CDR3 is TGTGCCAGCAGTCCTCTTCTTCTAGCGGGGGGGGACAATGAGCAGTTCTTC. Full variable domain (outside the CDR3, taken from reference TRBV28 and TRBJ2-1): DVKVTQSSRYLVKRTGEKVFLECVQDMDHENMFWYRQDPGLGLRLIYFSYDVKMKEKGDIPEGYSVSREKKERFSLILESASTNQTSMYLCASSPLLLAGGDNEQFFGPGTRLTVL.

The chain employs TRBV2 and TRBJ1-2, with D tentatively TRBD1 (5 bases). V was trimmed by 6 bases and J by 3 bases, leaving 8 bases between them. CDR1 SNHLY and CDR2 FYNNEI come from the germline V gene. The CDR3 loop spans 12 amino acids. DNA for the CDR3: TGTGCCAGCAGCTGGGGGTACTATGGCTACACCTTC. It yields the protein CASSWGYYGYTF.

The chain carries TRBV28 and TRBJ1-6; 7 positions match TRBD1. Looked up from germline, CDR1 is MDHEN and CDR2 is SYDVKM. The CDR3 is made up of 19 amino acids. The J segment lost 2 bases and the V segment lost 2 bases, leaving 12 bases of the junction unmatched. The CDR3 reads CASSLRRQGVSPYNSPLHF. CDR3 nucleotide sequence: TGTGCCAGCAGTTTAAGGCGTCAGGGGGTCTCGCCCTATAATTCACCCCTCCACTTT. Looking up the rest from reference TRBV28 and TRBJ1-6 gives the full variable domain: DVKVTQSSRYLVKRTGEKVFLECVQDMDHENMFWYRQDPGLGLRLIYFSYDVKMKEKGDIPEGYSVSREKKERFSLILESASTNQTSMYLCASSLRRQGVSPYNSPLHFGNGTRLTVT.

This chain links TRBV5-1 with TRBJ1-6, with D possibly matching TRBD1 (6 bases). Germline-derived CDR1 and CDR2 are SGHRS and YFSETQ. Between the trimmed V and J ends, which lost 0 bases and 6 bases, there was a span of 10 bases. CDR3 length: 15 amino acids. The CDR3 region is CASSLAGATNSPLHF. CDR3 DNA: TGCGCCAGCAGCTTGGCGGGGGCCACTAATTCACCCCTCCACTTT.

The chain uses TRBV2 and TRBJ1-6; TRBD1 matches 8 bases. Germline V gene sequence: CDR1 SNHLY, CDR2 FYNNEI. The CDR3 contains 14 residues. The J segment lost 7 bases and the V segment lost 8 bases, leaving 7 bases of the junction unmatched. CDR3 sequence (DNA): TGTGCCAGCTCTAACAGGGGGGGAAATTCACCCCTCCACTTT. Translation gives CASSNRGGNSPLHF.

J is TRBJ2-3 and V is TRBV7-2; 7 bases line up with TRBD2. The germline gives CDR1 SGHTA, CDR2 FQGNSA. J gave up 9 bases and V 2 bases, and 11 bases lay outside the gene matches. The CDR3 consists of 15 residues. CDR3 sequence: CASSLNGGRAETQYF. DNA for the CDR3: TGTGCCAGCAGCTTAAATGGGGGGAGGGCCGAGACGCAGTATTTT.

The rearrangement links TRBV6-5 to TRBJ2-5, with 10 bases lining up with TRBD1. Germline V gene data show CDR1 as MNHEY and CDR2 as SVGAGI. The V and J ends lost 6 bases and 5 bases, in that order; junction bases with no gene match: 6. CDR3 length equals 14 residues. CDR3 sequence: CASRTGGLSETQYF. CDR3 nucleotide sequence: TGTGCCAGCAGGACAGGGGGCCTGTCGGAGACCCAGTACTTC.

Notes on this clone: Other nucleotide sequences from this sample produce the same CDR3. V usage is TRBV6-5 and J usage is TRBJ2-2; 7 bases map to TRBD1. Trimming cost V 5 bases and J 4 bases; bases outside gene matches: 1. In germline, CDR1 is MNHEY, CDR2 SVGAGI. The CDR3 sequence is 13 residues long. CDR3 region: CASSRQGTGELFF. CDR3 bases: TGTGCCAGCAGTCGACAGGGCACCGGGGAGCTGTTTTTT.

The CDR3 protein is CASSTRPSEDEKLFF. The DNA for the CDR3 is TGTGCCAGCAGCACAAGACCCAGCGAAGATGAAAAACTGTTTTTT. The chain has TRBV7-9 and TRBJ1-4, with D unclear. The germline V gene has CDR1 SEHNR and CDR2 FQNEAQ (reference sequence). The ends were cut back, 5 bases at V and 6 bases at J, with 16 bases in the middle. The CDR3 is made up of 15 amino acids.

The chain joins TRBV28 to TRBJ1-6, with a possible D match to TRBD1 (5 bases). Trimming took off 3 bases at V and 7 bases at J, with 10 bases between the two ends. The CDR3 consists of 14 residues. Germline CDR1 reads MDHEN; CDR2 reads SYDVKM. The CDR3 bases are TGTGCCAGCAGTTTGGGCAGGGCGAATTCACCCCTCCACTTT. It encodes CASSLGRANSPLHF.

The J gene is TRBJ2-5, the V gene TRBV6-5; 7 bases are shared with TRBD2. Germline V gene lookup returns CDR1 MNHEY and CDR2 SVGAGI. V lost 4 bases to trimming and J lost 5 bases; unmatched junction nucleotides: 13. This CDR3 comprises 16 residues. The CDR3 loop reads CASSWGGGVDGETQYF. As DNA, the CDR3 is TGTGCCAGCAGTTGGGGCGGGGGAGTCGACGGGGAGACCCAGTACTTC.

This clone was counted a few times. The chain joins TRBV27 to TRBJ1-1; 12 nucleotides align to TRBD1. Germline assignment: CDR1 MNHEY and CDR2 SMNVEV (reference sequence). Losses at the gene ends were 6 bases for V and 3 bases for J; bases not matched to a gene: 5. This CDR3 contains 15 residues. Here the CDR3 reads CASSPGQGAYTEAFF. The CDR3 DNA reads TGTGCCAGCAGCCCGGGACAGGGGGCTTACACTGAAGCTTTCTTT.

The chain joins TRBV19 to TRBJ1-5; D ambiguous. Deletions cut 3 bases from V and 6 bases from J, with 9 bases between. From germline, CDR1 is LNHDA and CDR2 SQIVND (reference sequence). The CDR3 totals 13 residues. CDR3 sequence reads: CASSIGVRQPQHF. CDR3 nucleotides: TGTGCCAGTAGTATCGGGGTCCGTCAGCCCCAGCATTTT.

J is TRBJ1-1 and V is TRBV6-6; 8 bases fit TRBD1. The germline V gene has CDR1 MNHNY and CDR2 SVGAGI (reference sequence). V trimming: 0 bases; J trimming: 7 bases; junction bases outside the gene matches: 4. The CDR3 spans 14 residues. The CDR3 DNA reads as TGTGCCAGCAGTTACTCGGACAGGGTATATGAAGCTTTCTTT. It codes for CASSYSDRVYEAFF.

J is TRBJ2-2 and V is TRBV9; D is possibly TRBD1 or TRBD2 (7 bases each). Trimming removed 10 bases at V and 4 bases at J, with 23 bases between. This CDR3 contains 16 residues. CDR1 SGDLS and CDR2 YYNGEE come from the germline V gene. For the CDR3, the DNA is TGTGCCTCCCATCAGGGGGAGGGGGCGGGCACCGGGGAGCTGTTTTTT. Residues: CASHQGEGAGTGELFF.

V gene TRBV6-5 combines with J gene TRBJ1-3; 8 positions agree with TRBD1. CDR1 is MNHEY, CDR2 SVGAGI, per germline. Losses at the gene ends were 4 bases for V and 4 bases for J; bases not matched to a gene: 9. This CDR3 region has 16 residues. The CDR3 nucleotides are TGTGCCAGCAGTTCCCTGACAGGGGTAGGAGGAAACACCATATATTTT. This encodes CASSSLTGVGGNTIYF.

The genes are TRBV10-3 and TRBJ2-1; D is uncertain. CDR1 ENHRY and CDR2 SYGVKD come from the germline V gene. With 4 bases removed from V and 3 bases from J, the gap between germline ends came to 16 bases. The CDR3 extends over 16 amino acids. DNA of the CDR3: TGTGCCATCAGTGTAGTGTCGGCGCAAAGCTACAATGAGCAGTTCTTC. Translation gives CAISVVSAQSYNEQFF.

The chain links TRBV6-6 to TRBJ1-2, with D perhaps matching TRBD1 (5 bases). The CDR3 is 13 residues long. The V end was cut by 2 bases, the J end by 9 bases, with 13 bases between. Germline V gives CDR1 MNHNY, CDR2 SVGAGI (reference sequence). CDR3 nucleotide sequence: TGTGCCAGCAGTTACGGGGACGCCGAAAGCTACACCTTC. This translates into CASSYGDAESYTF.

In DNA form, the CDR3 reads TGTGCCAGCAGTTACCAGGGGTACAATGAGCAGTTCTTC. It specifies CASSYQGYNEQFF. The genes are TRBV6-5 and TRBJ2-1; a possible D gene is TRBD1 (6 bases). The V end lost 2 bases, the J end lost 4 bases, and 6 bases lay between the germline ends. The CDR3 contains 13 residues. Germline V gene data show CDR1 as MNHEY and CDR2 as SVGAGI.

This chain uses TRBV5-1 with TRBJ2-2; D may be TRBD1 or TRBD2 (5 bases each). With 5 bases removed from V and 1 base from J, the gap between germline ends came to 12 bases. The CDR3 is made up of 15 amino acids. Germline CDR1 is SGHRS and CDR2 is YFSETQ. The CDR3 spells CASRTGTVNTGELFF. The CDR3 bases are TGCGCCAGCAGAACCGGGACGGTGAACACCGGGGAGCTGTTTTTT. Drawing the rest from reference TRBV5-1 and TRBJ2-2, the complete variable domain is KAGVTQTPRYLIKTRGQQVTLSCSPISGHRSVSWYQQTPGQGLQFLFEYFSETQRNKGNFPGRFSGRQFSNSRSEMNVSTLELGDSALYLCASRTGTVNTGELFFGEGSRLTVL.

The genes are TRBV5-1 and TRBJ1-1; D gene ambiguous. CDR1 is SGHRS and CDR2 is YFSETQ in the germline V gene. CDR3 size: 17 residues. Deletions cut 4 bases from V and 0 bases from J, with 19 bases between. CDR3 loop: CASSNGQELKMNTEAFF. The CDR3 DNA sequence: TGCGCCAGCAGCAATGGGCAGGAATTAAAAATGAACACTGAAGCTTTCTTT.